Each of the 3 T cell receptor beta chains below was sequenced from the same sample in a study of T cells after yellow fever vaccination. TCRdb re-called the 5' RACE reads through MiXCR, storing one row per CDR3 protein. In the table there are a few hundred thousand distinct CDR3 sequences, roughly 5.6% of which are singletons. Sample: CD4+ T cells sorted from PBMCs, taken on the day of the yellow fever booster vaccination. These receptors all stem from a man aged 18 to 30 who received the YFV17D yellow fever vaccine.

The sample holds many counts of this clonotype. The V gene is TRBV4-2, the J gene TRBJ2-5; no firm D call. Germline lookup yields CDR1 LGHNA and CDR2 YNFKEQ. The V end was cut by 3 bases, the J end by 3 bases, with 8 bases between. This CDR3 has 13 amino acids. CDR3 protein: CASSQSPEETQYF. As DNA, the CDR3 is TGTGCCAGCAGCCAGTCCCCCGAAGAGACCCAGTACTTC.

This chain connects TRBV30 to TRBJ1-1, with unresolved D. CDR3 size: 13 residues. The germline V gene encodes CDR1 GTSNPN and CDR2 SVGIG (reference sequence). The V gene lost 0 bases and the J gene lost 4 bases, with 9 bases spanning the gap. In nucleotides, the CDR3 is TGTGCCTGGAGTGTGGCCAGAATCACTGAAGCTTTCTTT. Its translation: CAWSVARITEAFF.

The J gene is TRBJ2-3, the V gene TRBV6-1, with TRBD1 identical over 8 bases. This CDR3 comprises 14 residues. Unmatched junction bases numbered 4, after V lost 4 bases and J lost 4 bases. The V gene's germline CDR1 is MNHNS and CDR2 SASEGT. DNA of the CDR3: TGTGCCAGCAGTGGGGCAGGGGGCGCAGATACGCAGTATTTT. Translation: CASSGAGGADTQYF.